In this sample, the clone carrying this TCR beta chain turned up once. This entry belongs to a study of blood T cells in healthy people across ages. Combining a sample-barcoded 5' primer with a J-beta primer mix, a second PCR ran for 7 to 11 cycles. TCRdb independently ran MiXCR on the 5' RACE reads; one entry per CDR3 protein. The sample contains about 1.1 million distinct CDR3 sequences, around two fifths of which appear only once. The V end lost 3 bases, the J end lost 8 bases, and 8 bases lay between the germline ends. The CDR3 is 12 amino acids. Germline CDR1 is KGHSH and CDR2 is LQKENI. The origin of this receptor is a man between 18 and 29 years old in good health. Sequenced: blood. The chain links TRBV18 to TRBJ2-1; no definite D call. CDR3 sequence: CASSPRFDEQFF. The DNA for the CDR3 is TGTGCCAGCTCACCGAGATTCGATGAGCAGTTCTTC.